The 2 T cell receptor beta chains given below trace back to one sample, sequenced in a study of neoadjuvant nivolumab and ipilimumab in lung cancer. Sequenced by immunoSEQ multiplex PCR; TCRdb stores in-frame clones only, minus some. The top ten clones hold more than 14% of a sample with 5,000 to 6,500 clones, about 65% of them seen once. Sequences were derived from tumor tissue, sampled after neoadjuvant nivolumab, alone or with ipilimumab, at or shortly before surgery. The receptors were gathered from an adult with non-small cell lung cancer.

This clone was seen a single time. The chain joins TRBV2 to TRBJ2-7; D is unclear. Per germline, CDR1 SNHLY and CDR2 FYNNEI. V was clipped by 2 bases and J by 3 bases, with 14 bases between them. This CDR3 comprises 15 residues. CDR3 region: CASSESPGVRYEQYF. The CDR3 DNA is TGTGCCAGCAGTGAATCCCCGGGCGTCCGCTACGAGCAGTACTTC.

The V call is TRBV7-2, the J call TRBJ1-2; D perhaps matches TRBD1 (5 bases). V lost 0 bases and J lost 5, with 16 bases in between. The CDR3 loop spans 16 amino acids. CDR1 is SGHTA and CDR2 is FQGNSA in the germline V gene. This chain's CDR3 is CASSLAPRDGAYGYTF. In DNA form, the CDR3 reads TGTGCCAGCAGCTTAGCGCCACGTGACGGGGCTTATGGCTACACCTTC. Using reference TRBV7-2 and TRBJ1-2 for the parts outside the CDR3, the full variable domain is GAGVSQSPSNKVTEKGKDVELRCDPISGHTALYWYRQSLGQGLEFLIYFQGNSAPDKSGLPSDRFSAERTGGSVSTLTIQRTQQEDSAVYLCASSLAPRDGAYGYTFGSGTRLTVV.